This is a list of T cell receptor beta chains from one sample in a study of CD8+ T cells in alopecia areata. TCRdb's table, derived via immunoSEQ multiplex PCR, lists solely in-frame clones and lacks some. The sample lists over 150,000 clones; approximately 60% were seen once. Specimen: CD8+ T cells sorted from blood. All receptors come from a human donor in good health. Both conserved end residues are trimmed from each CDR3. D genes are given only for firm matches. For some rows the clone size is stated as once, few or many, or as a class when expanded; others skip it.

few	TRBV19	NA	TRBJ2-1	ASSFRALPEQF
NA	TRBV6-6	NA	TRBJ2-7	ASSYLRLGYEQY
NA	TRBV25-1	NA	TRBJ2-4	ATQGPGGGRAKNIQY
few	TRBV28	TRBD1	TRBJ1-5	ASSTGTGDNQPQH
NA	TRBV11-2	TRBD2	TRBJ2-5	ASSLTPSGGETQY
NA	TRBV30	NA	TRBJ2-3	AWSPGADTQY
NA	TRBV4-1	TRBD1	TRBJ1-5	ASSQRTGGYQPQH
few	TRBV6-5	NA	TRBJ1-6	ASSTQQGHNSPLH
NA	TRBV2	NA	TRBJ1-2	ASRGWDYGYT
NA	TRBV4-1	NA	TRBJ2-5	ASSHSRMETQY
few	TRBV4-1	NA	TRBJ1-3	ASSQGQTVSGNTIY
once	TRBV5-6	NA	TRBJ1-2	ASSGATDVGYT
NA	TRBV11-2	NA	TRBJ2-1	ASSSTQASVYNEQF
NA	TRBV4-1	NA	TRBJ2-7	ASSQDVRGSVVEQY